Listed below are T cell receptor beta chains from one sample, sequenced in a study of OX40 agonist ivuxolimab in advanced cancers. The table came from immunoSEQ multiplex PCR; TCRdb's copy has only in-frame clones and leaves some out. The table records some 14,000 clones, approximately 87% of them present only once. The sequenced sample was CD4+ or CD8+ T cells sorted from blood, obtained in a trial of the OX40 agonist ivuxolimab. The receptors were sampled from an adult with an advanced solid tumor such as melanoma, head and neck, liver or kidney cancer. CDR3s include the opening cysteine and the closing phenylalanine or tryptophan. A D gene is named only where the DNA matches it firmly. Some rows mark clone size as missing; the rest say once, few, many or name a class of expanded clone.

j_call: TRBJ2-5; d_call: TRBD1; clone_size: .; v_call: TRBV4-1; cdr3_nt: TGCGCCAGCAGCCAAGATCTTGTGGCAGGGGGCGTATTAACTCGCCAGTACTTC; cdr3_aa: CASSQDLVAGGVLTRQYF
j_call: TRBJ2-7; d_call: TRBD1; clone_size: .; v_call: TRBV11-2; cdr3_nt: TGTGCCAGCAGACACGCAGGGGGCGGGCGCGAGCAGTACTTC; cdr3_aa: CASRHAGGGREQYF
j_call: TRBJ2-7; d_call: .; clone_size: few; v_call: TRBV6-5; cdr3_nt: TGTGCCAGCAGTTACCCTGACAGCTACGAGCAGTACTTC; cdr3_aa: CASSYPDSYEQYF
j_call: TRBJ1-3; d_call: .; clone_size: .; v_call: TRBV18; cdr3_nt: TGTGCCAGCTCACCACCTGGAAACACCATATATTTT; cdr3_aa: CASSPPGNTIYF
j_call: TRBJ2-5; d_call: TRBD2; clone_size: .; v_call: TRBV11-2; cdr3_nt: TGTGCCAGCAGCTTAGAGCCCTTTCCTAGCGGGGGCGGGGAGACCCAGTACTTC; cdr3_aa: CASSLEPFPSGGGETQYF
j_call: TRBJ2-7; d_call: TRBD1; clone_size: once; v_call: TRBV5-1; cdr3_nt: TGCGCCAGCAGCTTGGTTGGGACAGGGAACCACGAGCAGTACTTC; cdr3_aa: CASSLVGTGNHEQYF
j_call: TRBJ1-3; d_call: .; clone_size: few; v_call: TRBV5-1; cdr3_nt: TGCGCCAGCACCCTCGGAAGCGGAAACACCATATATTTT; cdr3_aa: CASTLGSGNTIYF
j_call: TRBJ2-1; d_call: .; clone_size: .; v_call: TRBV19; cdr3_nt: TGTGCCAGTAGTATAGATGAGGGGTTCCCCTACAATGAGCAGTTCTTC; cdr3_aa: CASSIDEGFPYNEQFF
j_call: TRBJ2-1; d_call: .; clone_size: .; v_call: TRBV2; cdr3_nt: TGTGCCTCCACGGGGGGCCTTGATGAGCAGTTCTTC; cdr3_aa: CASTGGLDEQFF
j_call: TRBJ1-6; d_call: TRBD1; clone_size: .; v_call: TRBV6-5; cdr3_nt: TGTGCCAGCACCGGGACAGGGAATAATTCACCCCTCCACTTT; cdr3_aa: CASTGTGNNSPLHF
j_call: TRBJ2-7; d_call: TRBD1; clone_size: .; v_call: TRBV6-5; cdr3_nt: TGTGCCAGCAACCCCGGGACAGGCCGCGAGCAGTACTTC; cdr3_aa: CASNPGTGREQYF
j_call: TRBJ2-5; d_call: .; clone_size: .; v_call: TRBV10-3; cdr3_nt: TGTGCCATCAGTGACCCGGGACCGCAAGAGACCCAGTACTTC; cdr3_aa: CAISDPGPQETQYF
j_call: TRBJ2-7; d_call: .; clone_size: .; v_call: TRBV6-1; cdr3_nt: TGTGCCAGCAGCCTGAATGGCTTCTCCTACGAGCAGTACTTC; cdr3_aa: CASSLNGFSYEQYF
j_call: TRBJ2-2; d_call: .; clone_size: .; v_call: TRBV6-1; cdr3_nt: TGTGCCAGCAGTCGTCTCGCGCCGAACACCGGGGAGCTGTTTTTT; cdr3_aa: CASSRLAPNTGELFF
j_call: TRBJ1-1; d_call: .; clone_size: .; v_call: TRBV19; cdr3_nt: TGTGCCAGTAGTCCCCGGGTTAACACTGAAGCTTTCTTT; cdr3_aa: CASSPRVNTEAFF
j_call: TRBJ1-2; d_call: .; clone_size: .; v_call: TRBV7-2; cdr3_nt: TGTGCCAGCAGCTTAGTGGGGAAGTGGAACTATGGCTACACCTTC; cdr3_aa: CASSLVGKWNYGYTF
j_call: TRBJ2-1; d_call: .; clone_size: .; v_call: TRBV7-3; cdr3_nt: TGTGCCAGCAGCTTGGGTTACAGGGACTCCCAGTTCTTC; cdr3_aa: CASSLGYRDSQFF
j_call: TRBJ2-3; d_call: .; clone_size: .; v_call: TRBV9; cdr3_nt: TGTGCCAGCAGCGTAGGGACTTACACAGATACGCAGTATTTT; cdr3_aa: CASSVGTYTDTQYF
j_call: TRBJ2-7; d_call: .; clone_size: .; v_call: TRBV6-5; cdr3_nt: TGTGCCAGCAAGGAGGGCAACCACGAGCAGTACTTC; cdr3_aa: CASKEGNHEQYF
j_call: TRBJ2-1; d_call: .; clone_size: .; v_call: TRBV10-2; cdr3_nt: TGCGCCAGCAGTGAGTGGACAGCCTACAATGAGCAGTTCTTC; cdr3_aa: CASSEWTAYNEQFF
j_call: TRBJ1-2; d_call: TRBD1; clone_size: .; v_call: TRBV6-6; cdr3_nt: TGTGCCAGCAGTTACCCGGGACAGGTTACTCGTGGCTACACCTTC; cdr3_aa: CASSYPGQVTRGYTF
j_call: TRBJ2-7; d_call: .; clone_size: .; v_call: TRBV28; cdr3_nt: TGTGCCAGCAGTTTAGGGCTGGGGGAGTACTTC; cdr3_aa: CASSLGLGEYF
j_call: TRBJ2-1; d_call: TRBD2; clone_size: .; v_call: TRBV9; cdr3_nt: TGTGCCAGCAGCGTACGACGAGCGGGGGCCTCCTACAATGAGCAGTTCTTC; cdr3_aa: CASSVRRAGASYNEQFF
j_call: TRBJ2-5; d_call: TRBD2; clone_size: .; v_call: TRBV7-8; cdr3_nt: TGTGCCAGCAATCGGCGGCGGGGAGGGGAGACCCAGTACTTC; cdr3_aa: CASNRRRGGETQYF
j_call: TRBJ2-3; d_call: TRBD1; clone_size: few; v_call: TRBV9; cdr3_nt: TGTGCCAGCAGCTCCGACAGGGGGCGAGATACGCAGTATTTT; cdr3_aa: CASSSDRGRDTQYF
j_call: TRBJ2-3; d_call: TRBD1; clone_size: .; v_call: TRBV10-3; cdr3_nt: TGTGCCATCAGCCCAGGGACAGGGAATCCCACAGATACGCAGTATTTT; cdr3_aa: CAISPGTGNPTDTQYF
j_call: TRBJ1-1; d_call: TRBD1; clone_size: .; v_call: TRBV10-3; cdr3_nt: TGTGCCATCAGTAGTAAGACAGGGGGTTTTAAAGGGAACACTGAAGCTTTCTTT; cdr3_aa: CAISSKTGGFKGNTEAFF
j_call: TRBJ2-2; d_call: TRBD1; clone_size: .; v_call: TRBV5-1; cdr3_nt: TGCGCCAGCAGCTCCGGGACAGGGGTCACCGGGGAGCTGTTTTTT; cdr3_aa: CASSSGTGVTGELFF
j_call: TRBJ2-5; d_call: .; clone_size: .; v_call: TRBV6-5; cdr3_nt: TGTGCCAGCAGCAGTCCGGGAGCCGAGACCCAGTACTTC; cdr3_aa: CASSSPGAETQYF
j_call: TRBJ2-3; d_call: .; clone_size: .; v_call: TRBV21-1; cdr3_nt: TGTGCCAACATACGGGGGGCCACAGATACGCAGTATTTT; cdr3_aa: CANIRGATDTQYF
j_call: TRBJ2-5; d_call: TRBD1; clone_size: .; v_call: TRBV6-5; cdr3_nt: TGTGCCAGCAGTCGGACAGGGGGCTTGGAGACCCAGTACTTC; cdr3_aa: CASSRTGGLETQYF
j_call: TRBJ2-7; d_call: .; clone_size: .; v_call: TRBV15; cdr3_nt: TGTGCCACCAGCAGAGACACTTCCTACGAGCAGTACTTC; cdr3_aa: CATSRDTSYEQYF
j_call: TRBJ2-3; d_call: .; clone_size: .; v_call: TRBV5-4; cdr3_nt: TGTGCCAGCAGCTTGCCCCCGACCCTGACAGATACGCAGTATTTT; cdr3_aa: CASSLPPTLTDTQYF
j_call: TRBJ2-1; d_call: TRBD1; clone_size: .; v_call: TRBV9; cdr3_nt: TGTGCCAGCAGTACTCCGGGACAGAGTCGGCAGTTCTTC; cdr3_aa: CASSTPGQSRQFF
j_call: TRBJ2-7; d_call: TRBD1; clone_size: once; v_call: TRBV5-6; cdr3_nt: TGTGCCAGCAGCTTGGTACCGACAGGGAACTACGAGCAGTACTTC; cdr3_aa: CASSLVPTGNYEQYF
j_call: TRBJ1-4; d_call: .; clone_size: .; v_call: TRBV10-1; cdr3_nt: TGCGCCAGCAGTGAGTCTCCGGGCGGGCTCGGACTGTTTTTT; cdr3_aa: CASSESPGGLGLFF
j_call: TRBJ2-5; d_call: .; clone_size: few; v_call: TRBV7-8; cdr3_nt: TGTGCCAGCAGCGCGCGGGGGCTTCCGTACTTC; cdr3_aa: CASSARGLPYF
j_call: TRBJ1-5; d_call: TRBD1; clone_size: .; v_call: TRBV30; cdr3_nt: TGTGCCTGGGCAGGGGGCGCCCAGCAGCCCCAGCATTTT; cdr3_aa: CAWAGGAQQPQHF
j_call: TRBJ2-7; d_call: TRBD1; clone_size: .; v_call: TRBV7-2; cdr3_nt: TGTGCCAGCAACTCGACAGGGATACAGGAGCAGTACTTC; cdr3_aa: CASNSTGIQEQYF
j_call: TRBJ1-1; d_call: .; clone_size: .; v_call: TRBV5-1; cdr3_nt: TGCGCCAGCAGCTTGAATCAAGGGTCGAACACTGAAGCTTTCTTT; cdr3_aa: CASSLNQGSNTEAFF
j_call: TRBJ2-7; d_call: .; clone_size: .; v_call: TRBV5-1; cdr3_nt: TGCGCCAGCAGCTTGGGGCACAGGAGCTCCTACGAGCAGTACTTC; cdr3_aa: CASSLGHRSSYEQYF
j_call: TRBJ2-7; d_call: .; clone_size: .; v_call: TRBV6-1; cdr3_nt: TGTGCCAGCAGTTCGACATACGGCGCCTACGAGCAGTACTTC; cdr3_aa: CASSSTYGAYEQYF
j_call: TRBJ2-1; d_call: TRBD2; clone_size: .; v_call: TRBV7-8; cdr3_nt: TGTGCCAGCAGCTTAACTAGCGGGGGGATCAATGAGCAGTTCTTC; cdr3_aa: CASSLTSGGINEQFF
j_call: TRBJ2-3; d_call: .; clone_size: once; v_call: TRBV6-1; cdr3_nt: TGTGCCAGCAGTGAGTGGGACGGTTCTAGCACAGATACGCAGTATTTT; cdr3_aa: CASSEWDGSSTDTQYF
j_call: TRBJ1-3; d_call: .; clone_size: .; v_call: TRBV19; cdr3_nt: TGTGCCAGCCGGGAGGATCCGAGCTCTGGAAACACCATATATTTT; cdr3_aa: CASREDPSSGNTIYF
j_call: TRBJ1-4; d_call: TRBD1; clone_size: once; v_call: TRBV18; cdr3_nt: TGTGCCAGCTCACCCCCCGGGACAGGGGGTACTGAAAAACTGTTTTTT; cdr3_aa: CASSPPGTGGTEKLFF
j_call: TRBJ1-6; d_call: .; clone_size: .; v_call: TRBV19; cdr3_nt: TGTGCCAGTAGTATAGAGGCTGGAGGGCCACCCCTCCACTTT; cdr3_aa: CASSIEAGGPPLHF
j_call: TRBJ2-5; d_call: TRBD2; clone_size: .; v_call: TRBV11-1; cdr3_nt: TGTGCCAGCAGCGACGACGCTGGACTAGCGGGTGAGACCCAGTACTTC; cdr3_aa: CASSDDAGLAGETQYF
j_call: TRBJ1-1; d_call: .; clone_size: .; v_call: TRBV7-2; cdr3_nt: TGTGCCAGCAGCTCCAGCGGGGGGAACACTGAAGCTTTCTTT; cdr3_aa: CASSSSGGNTEAFF
j_call: TRBJ2-5; d_call: .; clone_size: .; v_call: TRBV18; cdr3_nt: TGTGCCAGCTCACCACCGCTGGGGAGGCAGGAGACCCAGTACTTC; cdr3_aa: CASSPPLGRQETQYF
j_call: TRBJ2-7; d_call: TRBD1; clone_size: .; v_call: TRBV5-1; cdr3_nt: TGCGCCAGCAGCTTGGGAACAGGGGGCCGGGAGCAGTACTTC; cdr3_aa: CASSLGTGGREQYF
j_call: TRBJ2-7; d_call: TRBD2; clone_size: .; v_call: TRBV19; cdr3_nt: TGTGCCAGTAGTAAGCGGGATGCCTACGAGCAGTACTTC; cdr3_aa: CASSKRDAYEQYF
j_call: TRBJ2-5; d_call: .; clone_size: .; v_call: TRBV14; cdr3_nt: TGTGCCAGCAGCCAGTACCAGGTTGAGACCCAGTACTTC; cdr3_aa: CASSQYQVETQYF
j_call: TRBJ1-6; d_call: TRBD1; clone_size: .; v_call: TRBV6-6; cdr3_nt: TGTGCCAGCAGTAGAGGGGACAGCAATTCACCCCTCCACTTT; cdr3_aa: CASSRGDSNSPLHF
j_call: TRBJ2-7; d_call: .; clone_size: .; v_call: TRBV5-6; cdr3_nt: TGTGCCAGCAGCTTTGGGGCAGACTACAATACCTACGAGCAGTACTTC; cdr3_aa: CASSFGADYNTYEQYF
j_call: TRBJ2-4; d_call: .; clone_size: .; v_call: TRBV7-9; cdr3_nt: TGTGCCAGCAGCTTAGCGCAGTCAGCCAAAAACATTCAGTACTTC; cdr3_aa: CASSLAQSAKNIQYF
j_call: TRBJ2-5; d_call: TRBD1; clone_size: .; v_call: TRBV10-3; cdr3_nt: TGTGCCATCAGTGAGGGACAGGGGAGGGAGACCCAGTACTTC; cdr3_aa: CAISEGQGRETQYF
j_call: TRBJ2-3; d_call: TRBD2; clone_size: few; v_call: TRBV6-6; cdr3_nt: TGTGCCAGCAGTTCCTGGACTAGCGCAGATACGCAGTATTTT; cdr3_aa: CASSSWTSADTQYF